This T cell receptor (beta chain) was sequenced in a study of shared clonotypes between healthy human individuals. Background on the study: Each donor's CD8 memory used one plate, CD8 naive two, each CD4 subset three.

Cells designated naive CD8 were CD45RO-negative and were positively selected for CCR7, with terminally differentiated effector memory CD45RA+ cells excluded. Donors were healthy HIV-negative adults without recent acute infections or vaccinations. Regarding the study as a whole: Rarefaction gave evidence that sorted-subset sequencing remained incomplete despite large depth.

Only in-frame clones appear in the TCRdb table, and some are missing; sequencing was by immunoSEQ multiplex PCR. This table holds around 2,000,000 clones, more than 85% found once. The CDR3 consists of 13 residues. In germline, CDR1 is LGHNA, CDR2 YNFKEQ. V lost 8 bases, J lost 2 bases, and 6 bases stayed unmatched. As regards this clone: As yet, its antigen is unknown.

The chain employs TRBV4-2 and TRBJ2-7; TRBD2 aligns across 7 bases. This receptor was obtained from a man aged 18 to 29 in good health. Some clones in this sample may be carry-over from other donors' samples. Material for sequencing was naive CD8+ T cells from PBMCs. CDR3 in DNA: TGTGCCAGCTCCCCTAGCGGTACCTACGAGCAGTACTTC. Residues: CASSPSGTYEQYF.